This T cell receptor beta chain stems from a study of cytomegalovirus exposure and HLA in healthy donors. Study-level points and caveats: An analysis done earlier found most TCR beta V segments productive about 87% or about 30% of the time.

The CDR3 consists of 18 residues. The PCR was carried out with 60 Vbeta primers and 13 Jbeta primers. Libraries were prepared by immunoSEQ multiplex PCR; TCRdb keeps only in-frame clonotypes and omits some of them. The sample consists of 85,000 to 100,000 clones, around 60% of them appearing once. In the case of this clone: The target antigen is unknown.

Sequencing was carried out using PBMCs. The receptor was isolated from a man aged 55 to 70 in good health and CMV-seronegative. The chain recombines TRBV21-1 with TRBJ1-2; TRBD1 was called by the table and not checked on the DNA. TRBV21-1 is marked as a pseudogene. CDR3 in amino acids: CASSKKRMDRGQLRGYTF. In nucleotides, the CDR3 is TGTGCCAGCAGCAAAAAGAGGATGGATAGGGGGCAATTACGCGGCTACACCTTC.